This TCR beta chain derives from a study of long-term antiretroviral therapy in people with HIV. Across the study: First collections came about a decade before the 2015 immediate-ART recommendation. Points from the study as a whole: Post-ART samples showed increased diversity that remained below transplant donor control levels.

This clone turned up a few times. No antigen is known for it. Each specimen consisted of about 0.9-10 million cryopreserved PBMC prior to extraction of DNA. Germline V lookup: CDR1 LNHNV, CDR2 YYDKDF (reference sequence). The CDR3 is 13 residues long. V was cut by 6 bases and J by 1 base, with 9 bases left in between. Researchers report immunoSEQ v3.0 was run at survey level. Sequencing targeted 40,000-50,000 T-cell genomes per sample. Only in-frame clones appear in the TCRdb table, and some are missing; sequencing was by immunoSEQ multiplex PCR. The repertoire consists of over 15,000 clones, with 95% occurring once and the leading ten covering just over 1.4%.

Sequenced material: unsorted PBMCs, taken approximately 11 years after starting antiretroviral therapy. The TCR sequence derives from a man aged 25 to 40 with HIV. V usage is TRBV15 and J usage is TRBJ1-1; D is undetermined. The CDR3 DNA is TGTGCCACCAGTCAAGGTCGGAACACTGAAGCTTTCTTT. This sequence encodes CATSQGRNTEAFF.